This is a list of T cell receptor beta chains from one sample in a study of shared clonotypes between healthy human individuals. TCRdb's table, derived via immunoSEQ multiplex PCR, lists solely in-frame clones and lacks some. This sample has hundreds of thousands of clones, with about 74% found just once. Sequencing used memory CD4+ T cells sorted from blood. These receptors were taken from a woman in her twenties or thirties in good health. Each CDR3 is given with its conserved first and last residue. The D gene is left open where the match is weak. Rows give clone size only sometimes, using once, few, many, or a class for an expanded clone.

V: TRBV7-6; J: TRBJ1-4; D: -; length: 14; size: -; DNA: TGTGCCAGCAGCAGGGGGGAATCTAATGAAAAACTGTTTTTT; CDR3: CASSRGESNEKLFF
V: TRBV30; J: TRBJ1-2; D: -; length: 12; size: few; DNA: TGTGCCTGGGATCTAAGAGGATATGGCTACACCTTC; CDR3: CAWDLRGYGYTF
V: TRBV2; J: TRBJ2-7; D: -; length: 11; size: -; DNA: TGTGCCAGCAAAGGGTCCTACGAGCAGTACTTC; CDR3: CASKGSYEQYF
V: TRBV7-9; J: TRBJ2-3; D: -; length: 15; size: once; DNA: TGTGCCAGCACCATTAGGGCGGGACGCACAGATACGCAGTATTTT; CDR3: CASTIRAGRTDTQYF
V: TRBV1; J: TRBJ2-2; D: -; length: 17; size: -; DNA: TGCACCAGCAGCCACGAAATCTGCGGCGGACGCACCGGGGAGCTGTTTTTT; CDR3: CTSSHEICGGRTGELFF
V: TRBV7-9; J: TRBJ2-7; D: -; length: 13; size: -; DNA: TGTGCCAGCAGTTCCATGGCCCAACACTCGCAGTACTTC; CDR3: CASSSMAQHSQYF
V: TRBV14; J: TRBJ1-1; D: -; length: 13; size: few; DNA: TGTGCCAGCAGCCAACGAGTTAACACTGAAGCTTTCTTT; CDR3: CASSQRVNTEAFF
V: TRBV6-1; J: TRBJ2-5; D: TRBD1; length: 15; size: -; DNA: TGTGCCAGCAGCCCCTCCGACAGGGGGCGTGAGACCCAGTACTTC; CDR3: CASSPSDRGRETQYF
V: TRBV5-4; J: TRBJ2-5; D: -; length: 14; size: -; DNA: TGTGCCAGCAGCCCGTCTGGCGGGATGGAGACCCAGTACTTC; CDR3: CASSPSGGMETQYF
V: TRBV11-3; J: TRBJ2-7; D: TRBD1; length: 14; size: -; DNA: TGTGCCAGCAGCTTACATACAGGGGCCTACGAGCAGTACTTC; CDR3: CASSLHTGAYEQYF
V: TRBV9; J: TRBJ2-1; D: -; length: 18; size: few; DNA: TGTGCCAGCAGCGTAGTAGGTAGGAGCGGCGAGCGCTACAATGAGCAGTTCTTC; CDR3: CASSVVGRSGERYNEQFF
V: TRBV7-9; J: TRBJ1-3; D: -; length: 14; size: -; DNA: TGTGCCAGCAGCGTACAGAGCTCTGGAAACACCATATATTTT; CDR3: CASSVQSSGNTIYF
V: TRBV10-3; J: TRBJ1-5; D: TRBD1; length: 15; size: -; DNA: TGTGCCATCAGCGCCCTCGGACAGGGGAATCAGCCCCAGCATTTT; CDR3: CAISALGQGNQPQHF
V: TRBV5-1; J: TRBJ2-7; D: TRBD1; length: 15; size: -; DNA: TGCGCCAGCAGCCTCGGGGACAGGGATTTCCACGAGCAGTACTTC; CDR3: CASSLGDRDFHEQYF
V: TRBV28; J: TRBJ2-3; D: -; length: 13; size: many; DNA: TGTGCCAGCAGTTGGGGAGGCCAAGATACGCAGTATTTT; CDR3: CASSWGGQDTQYF
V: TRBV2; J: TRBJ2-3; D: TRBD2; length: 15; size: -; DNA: TGTGCCAGCAGTGTTAGAGCGGGAGGAACAGATACGCAGTATTTT; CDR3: CASSVRAGGTDTQYF
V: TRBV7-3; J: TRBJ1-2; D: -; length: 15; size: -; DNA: TGTGCCAGCAGCTCAATGAGGGTCTCTAACTATGGCTACACCTTC; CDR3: CASSSMRVSNYGYTF